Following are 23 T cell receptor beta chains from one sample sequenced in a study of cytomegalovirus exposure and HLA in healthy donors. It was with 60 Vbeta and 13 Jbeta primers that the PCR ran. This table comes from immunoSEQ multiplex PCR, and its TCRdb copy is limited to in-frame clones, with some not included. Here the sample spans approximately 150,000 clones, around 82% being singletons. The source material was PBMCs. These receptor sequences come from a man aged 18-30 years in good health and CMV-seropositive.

CDR3 nucleotide sequence: TGCGCCAGCAGCCCGGAGGGTAGGTCAGAGACCCAGTACTTC. Translation gives CASSPEGRSETQYF. The chain employs TRBV5-1 and TRBJ2-5; D might be TRBD2 (6 bases). V lost 4 bases, J lost 4 bases, and 14 bases lay in between. CDR3 length: 14 residues. CDR1 and CDR2 (germline): SGHRS, YFSETQ.

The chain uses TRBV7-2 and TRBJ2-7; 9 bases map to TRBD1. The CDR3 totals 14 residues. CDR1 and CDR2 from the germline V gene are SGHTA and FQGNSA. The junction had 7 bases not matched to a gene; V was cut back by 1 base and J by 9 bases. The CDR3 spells CASSLEGQGLAQYF. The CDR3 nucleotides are TGTGCCAGCAGCTTAGAGGGACAGGGCCTGGCGCAGTACTTC.

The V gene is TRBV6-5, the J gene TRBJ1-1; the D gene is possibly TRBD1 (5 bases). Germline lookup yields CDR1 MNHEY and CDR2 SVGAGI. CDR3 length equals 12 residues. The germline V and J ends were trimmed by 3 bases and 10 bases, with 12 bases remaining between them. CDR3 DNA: TGTGCCAGCAGTTATCCTGGGGCGGTAGCTTTCTTT. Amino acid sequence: CASSYPGAVAFF.

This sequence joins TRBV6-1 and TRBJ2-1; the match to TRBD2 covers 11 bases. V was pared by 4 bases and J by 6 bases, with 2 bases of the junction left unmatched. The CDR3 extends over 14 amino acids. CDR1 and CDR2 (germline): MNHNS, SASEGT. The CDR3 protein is CASSVAGGPNEQFF. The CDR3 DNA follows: TGTGCCAGCAGTGTAGCGGGAGGGCCCAATGAGCAGTTCTTC.

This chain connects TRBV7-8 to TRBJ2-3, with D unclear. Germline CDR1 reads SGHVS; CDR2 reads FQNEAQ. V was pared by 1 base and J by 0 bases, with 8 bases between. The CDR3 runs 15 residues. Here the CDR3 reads CASSLDWASTDTQYF. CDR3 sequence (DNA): TGTGCCAGCAGCTTAGATTGGGCTAGCACAGATACGCAGTATTTT.

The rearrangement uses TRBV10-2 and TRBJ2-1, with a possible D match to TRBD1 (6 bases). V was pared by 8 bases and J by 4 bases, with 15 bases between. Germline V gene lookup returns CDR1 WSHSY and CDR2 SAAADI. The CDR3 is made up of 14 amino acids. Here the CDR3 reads CASGGRADYNEQFF. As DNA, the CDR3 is TGCGCCAGCGGGGGCCGAGCTGATTACAATGAGCAGTTCTTC.

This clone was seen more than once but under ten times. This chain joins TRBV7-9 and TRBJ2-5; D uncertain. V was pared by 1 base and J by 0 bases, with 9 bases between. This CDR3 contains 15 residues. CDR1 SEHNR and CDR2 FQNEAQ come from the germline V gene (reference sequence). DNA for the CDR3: TGTGCCAGCAGCTTAGTCGCCGGGTACCAAGAGACCCAGTACTTC. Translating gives CASSLVAGYQETQYF.

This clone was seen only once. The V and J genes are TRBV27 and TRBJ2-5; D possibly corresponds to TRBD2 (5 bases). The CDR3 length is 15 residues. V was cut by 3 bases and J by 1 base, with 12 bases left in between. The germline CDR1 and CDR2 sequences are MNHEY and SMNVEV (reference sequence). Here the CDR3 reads CASSFRGMGQETQYF. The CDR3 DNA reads TGTGCCAGCAGTTTCCGGGGAATGGGCCAAGAGACCCAGTACTTC.

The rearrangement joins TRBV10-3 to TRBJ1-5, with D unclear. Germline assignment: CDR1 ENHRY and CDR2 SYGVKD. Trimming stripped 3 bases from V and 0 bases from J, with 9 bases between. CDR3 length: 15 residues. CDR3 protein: CAISERGYSNQPQHF. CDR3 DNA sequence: TGTGCCATCAGTGAAAGAGGGTATAGCAATCAGCCCCAGCATTTT.

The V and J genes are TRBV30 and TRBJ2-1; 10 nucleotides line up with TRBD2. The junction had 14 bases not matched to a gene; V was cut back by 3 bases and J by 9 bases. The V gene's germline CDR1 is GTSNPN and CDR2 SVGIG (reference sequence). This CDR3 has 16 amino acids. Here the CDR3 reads CAWSQRAGGEWGEQFF. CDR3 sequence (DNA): TGTGCCTGGAGCCAAAGAGCGGGAGGGGAGTGGGGTGAGCAGTTCTTC.

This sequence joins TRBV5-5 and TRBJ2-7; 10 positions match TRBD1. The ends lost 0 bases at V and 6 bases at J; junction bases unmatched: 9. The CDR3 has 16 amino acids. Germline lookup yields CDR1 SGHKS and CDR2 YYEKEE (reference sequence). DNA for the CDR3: TGTGCCAGCAGCTTGGGGTGGGGACAGGGGACATCCGAGCAGTACTTC. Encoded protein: CASSLGWGQGTSEQYF.

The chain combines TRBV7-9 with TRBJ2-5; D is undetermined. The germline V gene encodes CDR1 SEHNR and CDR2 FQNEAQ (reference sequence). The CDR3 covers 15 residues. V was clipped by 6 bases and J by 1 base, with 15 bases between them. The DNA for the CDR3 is TGTGCCAGCAGTCAAATTTTCGGGTCCCAAGAGACCCAGTACTTC. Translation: CASSQIFGSQETQYF.

Here the CDR3 reads CASSPRGGLSYEQYF. CDR3 bases: TGTGCCAGCAGTCCTCGGGGGGGGCTCTCCTACGAGCAGTACTTC. The chain couples TRBV28 to TRBJ2-7, with TRBD2 matching over 8 bases. The ends lost 5 bases at V and 0 bases at J; junction bases unmatched: 6. Germline lookup yields CDR1 MDHEN and CDR2 SYDVKM. The CDR3 totals 15 residues.

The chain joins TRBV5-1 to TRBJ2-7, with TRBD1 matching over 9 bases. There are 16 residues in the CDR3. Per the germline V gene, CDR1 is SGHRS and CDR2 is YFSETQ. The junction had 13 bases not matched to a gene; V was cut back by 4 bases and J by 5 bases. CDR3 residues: CASSLLTGTGSHEQYF. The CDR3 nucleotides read TGCGCCAGCAGCCTCTTAACCGGGACAGGGTCCCACGAGCAGTACTTC.

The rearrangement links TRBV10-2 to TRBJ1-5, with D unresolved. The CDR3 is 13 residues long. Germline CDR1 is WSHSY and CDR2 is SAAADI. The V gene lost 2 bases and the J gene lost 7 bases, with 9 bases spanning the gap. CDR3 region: CASSEGGTQPQHF. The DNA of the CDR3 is TGCGCCAGCAGTGAGGGAGGCACGCAGCCCCAGCATTTT.

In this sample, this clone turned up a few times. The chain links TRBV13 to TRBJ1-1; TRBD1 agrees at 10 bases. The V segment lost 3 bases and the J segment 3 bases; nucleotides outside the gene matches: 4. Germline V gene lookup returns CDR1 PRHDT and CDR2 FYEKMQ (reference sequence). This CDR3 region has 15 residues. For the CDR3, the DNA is TGTGCCAGCAGCTTCCTCGGGACAGGGGACACTGAAGCTTTCTTT. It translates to CASSFLGTGDTEAFF.

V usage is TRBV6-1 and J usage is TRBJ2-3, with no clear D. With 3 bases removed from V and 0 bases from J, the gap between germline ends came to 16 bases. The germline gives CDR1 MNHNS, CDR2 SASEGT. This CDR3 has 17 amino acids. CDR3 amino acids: CASSDPLIYTSTDTQYF. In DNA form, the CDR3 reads TGTGCCAGCAGTGACCCCCTTATATATACTAGCACAGATACGCAGTATTTT.

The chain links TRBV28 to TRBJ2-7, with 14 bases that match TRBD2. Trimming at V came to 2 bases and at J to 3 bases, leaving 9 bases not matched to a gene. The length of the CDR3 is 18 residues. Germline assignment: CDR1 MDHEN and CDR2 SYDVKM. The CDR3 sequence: CASSLRKGLAGVGYEQYF. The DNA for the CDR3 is TGTGCCAGCAGTTTAAGGAAGGGACTAGCGGGAGTCGGCTACGAGCAGTACTTC.

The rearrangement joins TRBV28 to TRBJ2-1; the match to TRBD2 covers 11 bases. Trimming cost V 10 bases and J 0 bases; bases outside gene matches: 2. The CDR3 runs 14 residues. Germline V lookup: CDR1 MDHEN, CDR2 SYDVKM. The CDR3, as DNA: TGTGCCACCACTAGCGGGAGCTCCTACAATGAGCAGTTCTTC. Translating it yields CATTSGSSYNEQFF.

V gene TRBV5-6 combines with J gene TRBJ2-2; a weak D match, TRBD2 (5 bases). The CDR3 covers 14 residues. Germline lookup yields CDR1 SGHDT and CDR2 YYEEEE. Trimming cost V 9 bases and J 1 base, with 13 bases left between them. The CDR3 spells CATRLIENTGELFF. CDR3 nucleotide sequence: TGTGCCACCAGACTAATAGAGAACACCGGGGAGCTGTTTTTT.

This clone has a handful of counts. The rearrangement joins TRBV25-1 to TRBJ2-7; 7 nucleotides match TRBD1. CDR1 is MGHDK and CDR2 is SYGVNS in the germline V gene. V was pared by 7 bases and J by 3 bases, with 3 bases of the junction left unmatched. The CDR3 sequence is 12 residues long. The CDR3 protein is CASTRDSYEQYF. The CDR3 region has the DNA TGTGCCAGCACCCGGGACAGCTACGAGCAGTACTTC.

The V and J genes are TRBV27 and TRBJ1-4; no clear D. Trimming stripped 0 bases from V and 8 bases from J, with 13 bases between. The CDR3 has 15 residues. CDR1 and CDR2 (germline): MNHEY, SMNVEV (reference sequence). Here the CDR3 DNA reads TGTGCCAGCAGTTTATCGAGCGGGTTTCCCGAAAAACTGTTTTTT. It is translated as CASSLSSGFPEKLFF.

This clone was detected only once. CDR3 amino acids: CASSPRLASTDTQYF. The CDR3 nucleotides read TGTGCCAGCAGCCCTCGCCTAGCAAGCACAGATACGCAGTATTTT. V is TRBV13 and J is TRBJ2-3; the D gene is possibly TRBD2 (5 bases). Germline loops: CDR1 PRHDT, CDR2 FYEKMQ (reference sequence). Trimming left V 5 bases short and J 0 bases short, with 12 bases between. The CDR3 sequence is 15 residues long.